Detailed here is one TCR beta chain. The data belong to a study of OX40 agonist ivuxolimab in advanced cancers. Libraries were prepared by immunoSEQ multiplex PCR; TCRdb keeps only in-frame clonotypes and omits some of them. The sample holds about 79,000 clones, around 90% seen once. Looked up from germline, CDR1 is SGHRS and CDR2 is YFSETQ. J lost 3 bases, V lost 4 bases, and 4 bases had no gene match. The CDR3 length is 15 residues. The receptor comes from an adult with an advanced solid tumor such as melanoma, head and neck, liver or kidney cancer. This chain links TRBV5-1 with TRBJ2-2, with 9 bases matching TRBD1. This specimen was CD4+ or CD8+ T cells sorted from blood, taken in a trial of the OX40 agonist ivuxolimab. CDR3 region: CASSPGQGYTGELFF. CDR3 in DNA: TGCGCCAGCAGCCCGGGACAGGGATACACCGGGGAGCTGTTTTTT.